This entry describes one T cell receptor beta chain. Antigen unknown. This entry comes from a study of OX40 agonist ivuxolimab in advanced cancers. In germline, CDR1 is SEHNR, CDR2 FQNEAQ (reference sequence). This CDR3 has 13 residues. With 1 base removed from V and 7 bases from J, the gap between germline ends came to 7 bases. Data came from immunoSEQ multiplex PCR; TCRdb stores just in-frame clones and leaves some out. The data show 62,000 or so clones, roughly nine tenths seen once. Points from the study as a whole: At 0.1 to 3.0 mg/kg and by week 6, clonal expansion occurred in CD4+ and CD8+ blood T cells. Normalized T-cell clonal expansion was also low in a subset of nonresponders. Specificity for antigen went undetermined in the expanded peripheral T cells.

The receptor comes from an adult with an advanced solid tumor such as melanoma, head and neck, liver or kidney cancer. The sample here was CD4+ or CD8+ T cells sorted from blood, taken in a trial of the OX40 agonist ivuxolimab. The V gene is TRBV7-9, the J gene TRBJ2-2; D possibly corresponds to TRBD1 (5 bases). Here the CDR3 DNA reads TGTGCCAGCAGCTTAGAAACAGGCGGGGAGCTGTTTTTT. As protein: CASSLETGGELFF.